The entry that follows covers one T cell receptor (beta chain) sequence. Its antigen remains unidentified. PCR involved 60 Vbeta and 13 Jbeta primers. Some clones are missing from TCRdb's copy, which holds only in-frame ones; the method was immunoSEQ multiplex PCR. The sample comprises around 200,000 clones, approximately 79% of which are singletons, and over 5.5% rests with the top ten. Germline CDR1 is SEHNR and CDR2 is FQNEAQ (reference sequence). The ends were cut back, 1 base at V and 2 bases at J, with 7 bases in the middle. The CDR3 is made up of 14 amino acids. The data were taken from a study of cytomegalovirus exposure and HLA in healthy donors. Turning to the study itself: Drawn from HLA-typed donors, 80 million to 95 million unique TCRs were held in an early data release. Whole-study results and caveats: Cytomegalovirus-associated TCR beta chains were listed, numbering more than 150. Indistinguishability led to the exclusion of some V segments, TRBV6-2 and TRBV6-3 included. In a later analysis, V- and J-gene trimming of beta chains associated with a DCLRE1C missense variant, replicated independently.

The receptor comes from a man aged 35 to 55 in good health and CMV-seropositive. Sequencing was done on a sample of PBMCs. The chain links TRBV7-9 to TRBJ2-3; the D gene is possibly TRBD1 (5 bases). The CDR3: CASSLEGITDTQYF. The CDR3 DNA follows: TGTGCCAGCAGCTTAGAGGGGATCACAGATACGCAGTATTTT.